The table lists the clone carrying this TCR beta chain with a few counts. The CDR3 extends over 11 amino acids. The V end was cut by 4 bases, the J end by 5 bases, with 6 bases between. The V gene's germline CDR1 is SGHVS and CDR2 FQNEAQ. This table comes from immunoSEQ multiplex PCR, and its TCRdb copy is limited to in-frame clones, with some not included. The sample has approximately 82,000 clones; about four fifths are singletons. The entry originates in a study of radiotherapy plus CTLA-4 blockade in lung cancer. The rearrangement joins TRBV7-8 to TRBJ2-7; no definite D call. This sequence was found in a human donor with non-small cell lung cancer that progressed on radiotherapy plus ipilimumab. The starting material was peripheral blood, obtained from a patient treated with radiotherapy plus ipilimumab. The CDR3 DNA is TGTGCCAGCAGCTATATAGACGAGCAGTACTTC. It yields the protein CASSYIDEQYF.